This T cell receptor (beta chain) stems from a study of blood T cell repertoires in COVID-19. Study at large: The origin of the acute and convalescent COVID-19 samples was the United States, Italy and Spain. Sources were T cells, B-cell-depleted T cells, or PBMCs; the material itself was cDNA or gDNA.

Original data processing: By means of reference gene primer amplification, nucleated cell counts were estimated. Data came from immunoSEQ multiplex PCR; TCRdb stores just in-frame clones and leaves some out. The V and J calls and clone size come from that table; D and trimming were worked out from the DNA. The table shows some 70,000 clones, with 70% to 85% occurring only once. Per germline, CDR1 SEHNR and CDR2 FQNEAQ (reference sequence). The V gene end was trimmed by 3 bases and the J gene end by 1 base; junction bases not matched to a gene: 9. This CDR3 contains 16 residues. This sequence joins TRBV7-9 and TRBJ2-7; 7 nucleotides line up with TRBD2. This TCR came from a woman aged 60-75 years with acute or convalescent COVID-19. The sequencing input was peripheral blood. The CDR3 spells CASSFPVAGQSYEQYF. In DNA, the CDR3 is TGTGCCAGCAGCTTTCCTGTAGCGGGTCAATCCTACGAGCAGTACTTC.